These 23 T cell receptor beta chains were sequenced from one sample in a study of CD8 T cells in Susac syndrome. Random hexamers were used to reverse transcribe the RNA input (about 0.5 to 1 ug). In TCRdb, the immunoSEQ multiplex PCR reads were re-called with MiXCR into one record per CDR3 protein. The table shows under 200,000 distinct CDR3 sequences, with about 91% occurring only once. Sequences were obtained from CD4+ T cells from PBMCs. Receptors originate from a human donor with Susac syndrome.

The chain carries TRBV3-1 and TRBJ2-1; 14 nucleotides agree with TRBD2. CDR3 length: 15 residues. From germline, CDR1 is LGHDT and CDR2 YNNKEL (reference sequence). J lost 8 bases, V lost 4 bases, and 4 bases had no gene match. In DNA form, the CDR3 reads TGTGCCAGCAGCCTCGGACTAGCGGGAGGAGATGAGCAGTTCTTC. Protein sequence: CASSLGLAGGDEQFF.

The rearrangement uses TRBV11-2 and TRBJ1-1, with 9 bases identical to TRBD1. Germline CDR1 and CDR2: SGHAT and FQNNGV. The CDR3 is 15 amino acids. Trimming cost V 4 bases and J 7 bases; bases outside gene matches: 10. The chain's CDR3 is CASSWPGQGYSEAFF. In nucleotides, the CDR3 is TGTGCCAGCAGCTGGCCGGGACAGGGTTATAGTGAAGCTTTCTTT. The whole variable domain, filled in from reference TRBV11-2 and TRBJ1-1, reads EAGVAQSPRYKIIEKRQSVAFWCNPISGHATLYWYQQILGQGPKLLIQFQNNGVVDDSQLPKDRFSAERLKGVDSTLKIQPAKLEDSAVYLCASSWPGQGYSEAFFGQGTRLTVV.

This rearrangement joins TRBV5-1 to TRBJ1-2; D ambiguous. Germline V CDR1 and CDR2: SGHRS, YFSETQ. Trimming left V 0 bases short and J 2 bases short, with 11 bases between. CDR3 size: 15 residues. Here the CDR3 reads CASSLEAPVNYGYTF. For the CDR3, the DNA is TGCGCCAGCAGCTTGGAAGCCCCCGTAAACTATGGCTACACCTTC. Based on the CDR3 plus reference TRBV5-1 and TRBJ1-2, the full variable domain is KAGVTQTPRYLIKTRGQQVTLSCSPISGHRSVSWYQQTPGQGLQFLFEYFSETQRNKGNFPGRFSGRQFSNSRSEMNVSTLELGDSALYLCASSLEAPVNYGYTFGSGTRLTVV.

The table lists this clonotype with a few counts. The chain is built from TRBV28 and TRBJ2-5; TRBD2 is a possible D gene (5 bases). Trimming took off 3 bases at V and 4 bases at J, with 9 bases between the two ends. The CDR3 runs 13 residues. Germline V gene data show CDR1 as MDHEN and CDR2 as SYDVKM. The CDR3 DNA reads TGTGCCAGCAGTTTGCAAGGGAGAGAGACCCAGTACTTC. Translation: CASSLQGRETQYF.

The V gene is TRBV3-1, the J gene TRBJ2-3, with TRBD2 matching over 12 bases. The CDR3 is 18 amino acids. Trimming at V came to 0 bases and at J to 8 bases, leaving 12 bases not matched to a gene. Germline-derived CDR1 and CDR2 are LGHDT and YNNKEL (reference sequence). The CDR3: CASSQDLAGGQIGGTQYF. CDR3 coding DNA: TGTGCCAGCAGCCAAGACCTAGCGGGAGGGCAGATCGGAGGTACGCAGTATTTT.

The V call is TRBV3-1, the J call TRBJ1-2; D gene ambiguous. Germline CDR1 LGHDT, CDR2 YNNKEL (reference sequence). The CDR3 length is 13 residues. Trimming stripped 4 bases from V and 1 base from J, with 7 bases between. The CDR3 DNA reads as TGTGCCAGCAGCCCTCGACATAACTATGGCTACACCTTC. This gives the protein CASSPRHNYGYTF.

This chain links TRBV20-1 with TRBJ2-5; no clear D gene. Per germline, CDR1 DFQATT and CDR2 SNEGSKA (reference sequence). The CDR3 runs 15 residues. V shed 5 bases and J shed 0 bases, with 16 bases lying between them. The CDR3 DNA reads as TGCAGTGCTCGAAGTAACGTCCTGTACCAAGAGACCCAGTACTTC. Translated, it gives CSARSNVLYQETQYF.

The chain joins TRBV5-1 to TRBJ2-1; 7 bases fit TRBD2. The V and J ends lost 0 bases and 8 bases, in that order; junction bases with no gene match: 8. This CDR3 is 15 amino acids long. Germline lookup yields CDR1 SGHRS and CDR2 YFSETQ. CDR3 in DNA: TGCGCCAGCAGCTTGGTTACGGGAGGCCAACATGAGCAGTTCTTC. This translates into CASSLVTGGQHEQFF.

The genes are TRBV25-1 and TRBJ2-7; D is perhaps TRBD1 (6 bases). Germline V CDR1 and CDR2: MGHDK, SYGVNS. V dropped 6 bases and J dropped 2 bases, with 14 bases sitting between them. The CDR3 has 14 amino acids. For the CDR3, the DNA is TGTGCCAGCAGCCGGACAGTTGGCACCTACGAGCAGTACTTC. It codes for CASSRTVGTYEQYF.

The CDR3: CAWSVGTVSYEQYF. Here the CDR3 DNA reads TGTGCCTGGAGTGTAGGGACGGTATCCTACGAGCAGTACTTC. This rearrangement joins TRBV30 to TRBJ2-7; either TRBD1 or TRBD2 may fit D (5 bases each). The CDR3 contains 14 residues. Trimming removed 0 bases from V and 1 base from J, with 10 bases in between. CDR1 and CDR2 from the germline V gene are GTSNPN and SVGIG (reference sequence).

This clonotype has only one observation. The rearrangement joins TRBV7-8 to TRBJ1-5; no reliable D call. Germline V gives CDR1 SGHVS, CDR2 FQNEAQ. This CDR3 comprises 15 residues. V was cut by 0 bases and J by 3 bases, with 9 bases left in between. CDR3 sequence (DNA): TGTGCCAGCAGCTTAGCTCCCGGAGACAATCAGCCCCAGCATTTT. Protein product: CASSLAPGDNQPQHF.

This clonotype has more than one count but fewer than ten. The rearrangement uses TRBV20-1 and TRBJ2-3; no clear D. The CDR3 is 13 residues long. Trimming took 4 bases from V and 12 from J, leaving 20 bases between them. The germline V gene has CDR1 DFQATT and CDR2 SNEGSKA (reference sequence). This CDR3 reads CSATNVADTVQYF. CDR3 DNA sequence: TGCAGTGCTACAAATGTAGCAGATACGGTACAGTATTTT.

V is TRBV6-6 and J is TRBJ2-2; tentative D call: TRBD2 (6 bases). The V and J ends lost 0 bases and 7 bases respectively, with 9 bases between them. CDR1 and CDR2 (germline): MNHNY, SVGAGI (reference sequence). CDR3 length equals 14 residues. CDR3 nucleotides: TGTGCCAGCAGTTACTCGGCGGGGATCGGGGAGCTGTTTTTT. Translating it yields CASSYSAGIGELFF.

A few counts support this clonotype. This sequence joins TRBV20-1 and TRBJ2-3; TRBD1 or TRBD2 may be the D gene (5 bases each). V lost 3 bases, J lost 0 bases, and 7 bases lay in between. CDR1 is DFQATT and CDR2 is SNEGSKA in the germline V gene (reference sequence). The length of the CDR3 is 13 residues. CDR3 sequence (DNA): TGCAGTGCTAGCGGGGCTAGCACAGATACGCAGTATTTT. It is translated as CSASGASTDTQYF.

The chain is built from TRBV7-9 and TRBJ2-5; no clear D gene. V dropped 1 base and J dropped 5 bases, with 11 bases sitting between them. Germline assignment: CDR1 SEHNR and CDR2 FQNEAQ (reference sequence). The CDR3 length is 14 residues. The CDR3 is CASSLDGGGETQYF. CDR3 DNA sequence: TGTGCCAGCAGCTTAGACGGTGGTGGTGAGACCCAGTACTTC. Full variable domain (missing parts from reference TRBV7-9 and TRBJ2-5): DTGVSQNPRHKITKRGQNVTFRCDPISEHNRLYWYRQTLGQGPEFLTYFQNEAQLEKSRLLSDRFSAERPKGSFSTLEIQRTEQGDSAMYLCASSLDGGGETQYFGPGTRLLVL.

The chain has TRBV5-1 and TRBJ2-7; tentatively, D is TRBD1 (5 bases). Germline loops: CDR1 SGHRS, CDR2 YFSETQ. V was trimmed by 1 base and J by 0 bases, leaving 8 bases between them. This CDR3 has 14 residues. In nucleotides, the CDR3 is TGCGCCAGCAGCTTGACAGGAGACTCCTACGAGCAGTACTTC. It translates to CASSLTGDSYEQYF.

This rearrangement joins TRBV5-1 to TRBJ1-2; 7 bases align to TRBD1. Germline loops: CDR1 SGHRS, CDR2 YFSETQ. V shed 3 bases, J shed 8 bases, and the junction held 4 bases outside the gene matches. The CDR3 loop spans 12 amino acids. CDR3 DNA sequence: TGCGCCAGCAGCTGGGGGACAGAGGGCTACACCTTC. The encoded protein is CASSWGTEGYTF.

The rearrangement links TRBV18 to TRBJ1-1, with 11 bases aligning to TRBD1. The CDR3 is 18 residues long. The V and J ends lost 3 bases and 3 bases, in that order; junction bases with no gene match: 12. The germline gives CDR1 KGHSH, CDR2 LQKENI. CDR3 residues: CASSPRTGGYIGDTEAFF. CDR3 sequence (DNA): TGTGCCAGCTCACCCAGGACAGGGGGCTATATTGGCGACACTGAAGCTTTCTTT.

The chain couples TRBV3-1 to TRBJ1-1; D ambiguous. The germline V gene has CDR1 LGHDT and CDR2 YNNKEL (reference sequence). This CDR3 is 13 amino acids long. Trimming left V 0 bases short and J 4 bases short, with 6 bases between. The CDR3 DNA reads TGTGCCAGCAGCCAAGAGGGAGGCACTGAAGCTTTCTTT. Its translation: CASSQEGGTEAFF.

The rearrangement links TRBV12-3 or TRBV12-4 to TRBJ2-5; possible D gene TRBD1, 5 bases. The CDR3 consists of 14 residues. V gave up 6 bases and J gave up 5 bases, with 16 bases separating them. Written as DNA, the CDR3 is TGTGCCAGCAGCCCGAAAGGGGCCTTGGAGACCCAGTACTTC. This sequence encodes CASSPKGALETQYF.

The chain has TRBV14 and TRBJ1-3, with D uncertain. This CDR3 contains 12 residues. The V gene lost 2 bases and the J gene lost 8 bases, with 7 bases spanning the gap. Germline V gene sequence: CDR1 SGHDN, CDR2 FVKESK. CDR3 sequence: CASSQHEYTIYF. In nucleotides, the CDR3 is TGTGCCAGCAGCCAACACGAGTACACCATATATTTT.

This chain links TRBV28 with TRBJ1-2; tentative D call: TRBD1 (5 bases). The germline gives CDR1 MDHEN, CDR2 SYDVKM. The V and J ends lost 4 bases and 6 bases respectively, with 15 bases between them. The CDR3 is 14 amino acids. The DNA for the CDR3 is TGTGCCAGCAGTTCGGGTCAGGGCATTGATGGCTACACCTTC. Protein sequence: CASSSGQGIDGYTF.

The chain employs TRBV6-1 and TRBJ1-1; 7 bases align to TRBD1. The CDR3 consists of 14 residues. V gave up 3 bases and J gave up 3 bases; unmatched junction bases: 4. Germline V gene lookup returns CDR1 MNHNS and CDR2 SASEGT. CDR3 region: CASSDRDRDTEAFF. The CDR3, as DNA: TGTGCCAGCAGTGACCGGGACAGAGACACTGAAGCTTTCTTT.